The 31 T cell receptor beta chains below all came from one sample that was sequenced in a study of cytomegalovirus exposure and HLA in healthy donors. With 60 Vbeta and 13 Jbeta primers, the PCR was carried out. TCRdb keeps only in-frame clones here, not all; method: immunoSEQ multiplex PCR. This sample yields about 130,000 clones, of which approximately 80% are seen a single time; approximately 11% belongs to the top ten. What was sequenced was PBMCs. These receptors were taken from a man aged 25 to 40 in good health and CMV-seropositive.

The chain has TRBV7-8 and TRBJ1-2; D remains unclear. Germline loops: CDR1 SGHVS, CDR2 FQNEAQ. V was cut by 4 bases and J by 4 bases, with 22 bases left in between. CDR3 length: 17 residues. The CDR3 nucleotides read TGTGCCAGCAGCTCACGACCATTGACTGGGTATCTCTATGGCTACACCTTC. Encoded protein: CASSSRPLTGYLYGYTF.

V and J are TRBV9 and TRBJ2-2; 10 bases map to TRBD2. The V segment lost 4 bases and the J segment 2 bases; nucleotides outside the gene matches: 5. CDR3 size: 16 residues. The V gene's germline CDR1 is SGDLS and CDR2 YYNGEE. This CDR3 reads CASSPRTSGNTGELFF. The CDR3, as DNA: TGTGCCAGCAGCCCGCGGACTAGCGGCAACACCGGGGAGCTGTTTTTT.

The table lists this clone with a few counts. The chain joins TRBV7-6 to TRBJ2-1; D is perhaps TRBD1 (6 bases). Germline values: CDR1 SGHVS, CDR2 FNYEAQ. This CDR3 has 16 amino acids. Trimming pared 5 bases from V and 6 bases from J, leaving 20 bases between. The CDR3 DNA follows: TGTGCCAGCAGCACCGGACCCGGGACACTCATCAATGAGCAGTTCTTC. The encoded protein is CASSTGPGTLINEQFF.

This chain uses TRBV28 with TRBJ1-1; the match to TRBD1 covers 7 bases. Germline trimming cut 5 bases from V and 3 bases from J; bases unmatched to any gene: 6. The germline V gene has CDR1 MDHEN and CDR2 SYDVKM. This CDR3 has 14 residues. The CDR3 nucleotides read TGTGCCAGCAGTCCAGGGGGACGGGACACTGAAGCTTTCTTT. Its translation is CASSPGGRDTEAFF.

DNA of the CDR3: TGTGCCAGCAGTCCCAGCAGTTTATCTCGACGCGGCCAGCATTTT. Translating gives CASSPSSLSRRGQHF. The gene calls are TRBV28 and TRBJ1-5; D is uncertain. This CDR3 comprises 15 residues. The germline V and J ends were trimmed by 5 bases and 12 bases, with 23 bases remaining between them. From germline, CDR1 is MDHEN and CDR2 SYDVKM.

The chain has TRBV6-6 and TRBJ2-7; 8 bases line up with TRBD1. Germline V gene lookup returns CDR1 MNHNY and CDR2 SVGAGI (reference sequence). The ends lost 8 bases at V and 3 bases at J; junction bases unmatched: 9. CDR3 size: 14 residues. CDR3 DNA: TGTGCCAGCCGCGACAGGGGCGGGCGCTACGAGCAGTACTTC. Protein sequence: CASRDRGGRYEQYF.

In its sample, this clone was seen once. The rearrangement links TRBV7-2 to TRBJ2-3; the match to TRBD1 covers 8 bases. V dropped 5 bases and J dropped 1; count of bases not matched to a gene: 8. The CDR3 runs 16 residues. CDR1 and CDR2 (germline): SGHTA, FQGNSA. CDR3 in amino acids: CASSRRGTGGTDTQYF. The CDR3 nucleotides are TGTGCCAGCAGCCGGCGAGGGACAGGAGGCACAGATACGCAGTATTTT.

This chain connects TRBV11-1 to TRBJ1-3, with TRBD1 matching over 7 bases. CDR1 is SGHAT and CDR2 is FQDESV in the germline V gene (reference sequence). V was pared by 5 bases and J by 8 bases, with 12 bases of the junction left unmatched. There are 15 residues in the CDR3. CDR3 coding DNA: TGTGCCAGCAGCCCCCCGGGACAGCGAAGGGACACCATATATTTT. Translated: CASSPPGQRRDTIYF.

The chain employs TRBV4-3 and TRBJ2-1; no definite D call. The CDR3 has 15 residues. Germline-derived CDR1 and CDR2 are LGHNA and YSLEER. V dropped 3 bases and J dropped 6 bases, with 15 bases sitting between them. CDR3 DNA: TGCGCCAGCAGCCAGCGGCTTAGCTCAGTCAATGAGCAGTTCTTC. Translating it yields CASSQRLSSVNEQFF.

This rearrangement joins TRBV30 to TRBJ1-2; 7 bases agree with TRBD1. V lost 4 bases and J lost 11; bases outside the gene matches: 10. Germline CDR1 GTSNPN, CDR2 SVGIG (reference sequence). The CDR3 has 12 residues. The CDR3 DNA reads TGTGCCTGGAACAGACAGGGACGGCGGTACACCTTC. Protein sequence: CAWNRQGRRYTF.

This clone has a single count. This sequence joins TRBV11-2 and TRBJ1-2; TRBD1 agrees at 7 bases. In germline, CDR1 is SGHAT, CDR2 FQNNGV. With 4 bases clipped from V and 7 bases from J, the junction kept 9 bases outside the gene matches. The CDR3 totals 14 residues. CDR3 sequence: CASSSSEGAGGYTF. The CDR3 nucleotides are TGTGCCAGCAGCTCCTCGGAGGGGGCGGGTGGCTACACCTTC.

CDR3 bases: TGTGCCAGCAGTTACTCCCGACAGGGTTCCTACGAGCAGTACTTC. Its translation: CASSYSRQGSYEQYF. V gene TRBV6-5 combines with J gene TRBJ2-7; TRBD1 matches at 7 bases. The CDR3 runs to 15 residues. V lost 0 bases to trimming and J lost 1 base; unmatched junction nucleotides: 3. CDR1 and CDR2 from the germline V gene are MNHEY and SVGAGI.

In regard to this clone: The germline gene is not matched at one end of the junction; a read error may be the cause. V gene TRBV7-7 combines with J gene TRBJ1-4; D is uncertain. Germline CDR1 reads SSHAT; CDR2 reads FNYEAQ (reference sequence). The CDR3 length is 13 residues. The chain's CDR3 is CASSPGLGEKLFF. CDR3 sequence (DNA): TGTGCTAGCAGCCCGGGGTTGGGTGAAAAACTGTTTTTT.

CDR3 region: CASSQGLRYTF. In DNA, the CDR3 is TGTGCCAGCAGTCAGGGACTGCGCTACACCTTC. The chain links TRBV6-5 to TRBJ1-2; weak D call: TRBD1 (5 bases). This CDR3 is 11 amino acids long. Trimming removed 5 bases from V and 9 bases from J, with 10 bases in between. From germline, CDR1 is MNHEY and CDR2 SVGAGI.

J is TRBJ1-5 and V is TRBV19; 8 nucleotides align to TRBD1. With 3 bases clipped from V and 6 bases from J, the junction kept 7 bases outside the gene matches. The CDR3 extends over 15 amino acids. The germline CDR1 and CDR2 sequences are LNHDA and SQIVND (reference sequence). CDR3 in amino acids: CASSIVSGTGQPQHF. In nucleotides, the CDR3 is TGTGCCAGTAGTATTGTGTCGGGGACAGGTCAGCCCCAGCATTTT.

The chain uses TRBV5-8 and TRBJ1-2; 8 bases are a match to TRBD1. V was pared by 6 bases and J by 7 bases, with 14 bases of the junction left unmatched. Germline V gene lookup returns CDR1 SGHTS and CDR2 YDEGEE. CDR3 length: 15 residues. The CDR3 is CASTPVGRGRFGYTF. The CDR3, as DNA: TGTGCCAGCACCCCCGTCGGCAGGGGGCGGTTTGGCTACACCTTC.

Concerning this clone itself: Because the CDR3 is missing its conserved closing phenylalanine or tryptophan, this is likely a read error. The chain combines TRBV7-4 with TRBJ2-7; D perhaps matches TRBD1 (5 bases). CDR3 length: 14 amino acids. V lost 5 bases to trimming and J lost 0 bases, with 11 bases between them. From germline, CDR1 is SGHVT and CDR2 SQSDAQ. DNA for the CDR3: TGTGCCAGCAGCCGACGACAGAACTCCTACGAGCAGTACCTC. It codes for CASSRRQNSYEQYL.

The chain combines TRBV9 with TRBJ2-3; D may be TRBD2 (6 bases). This CDR3 has 15 residues. Deletions cut 1 base from V and 1 base from J, with 10 bases between. Germline-derived CDR1 and CDR2 are SGDLS and YYNGEE. CDR3 in amino acids: CASSVQASGTDTQYF. The DNA for the CDR3 is TGTGCCAGCAGCGTACAGGCTAGCGGCACAGATACGCAGTATTTT.

This rearrangement joins TRBV27 to TRBJ2-1; 7 nucleotides agree with TRBD2. Germline values: CDR1 MNHEY, CDR2 SMNVEV (reference sequence). The CDR3 loop spans 16 amino acids. Trimming cost V 7 bases and J 2 bases; bases outside gene matches: 11. The CDR3 region has the DNA TGTGCCAGCACCCTGAGTGCGGGGGTTACCTACAATGAGCAGTTCTTC. Translating gives CASTLSAGVTYNEQFF.

This chain uses TRBV28 with TRBJ2-7, with 9 bases that match TRBD2. This CDR3 is built from 15 residues. J lost 4 bases, V lost 2 bases, and 6 bases had no gene match. CDR1 and CDR2 from the germline V gene are MDHEN and SYDVKM. In nucleotides, the CDR3 is TGTGCCAGCAGTTTAGGCGGGAGGGCCGGATACGAGCAGTACTTC. Its translation: CASSLGGRAGYEQYF.

The rearrangement uses TRBV5-6 and TRBJ2-7, with 8 bases matching TRBD1. CDR3 length equals 14 residues. Germline lookup yields CDR1 SGHDT and CDR2 YYEEEE. The V and J ends lost 4 bases and 6 bases, in that order; junction bases with no gene match: 9. CDR3 amino acids: CASSTGTGGPEQYF. In DNA form, the CDR3 reads TGTGCCAGCAGCACAGGGACAGGCGGCCCCGAGCAGTACTTC.

The rearrangement links TRBV7-8 to TRBJ1-1, with D possibly matching TRBD1 (5 bases). Germline CDR1 and CDR2: SGHVS and FQNEAQ. Trimming took off 4 bases at V and 3 bases at J, with 9 bases between the two ends. This CDR3 contains 13 residues. The CDR3 DNA follows: TGTGCCAGCAGCTACCAACAGGACACTGAAGCTTTCTTT. It encodes CASSYQQDTEAFF.

The V gene is TRBV13, the J gene TRBJ2-7, with D tentatively TRBD2 (5 bases). Germline V gene data show CDR1 as PRHDT and CDR2 as FYEKMQ (reference sequence). CDR3 length: 14 residues. The ends were cut back, 1 base at V and 0 bases at J, with 7 bases in the middle. Here the CDR3 DNA reads TGTGCCAGCAGCTTAGCGGGATCCTCCTACGAGCAGTACTTC. Protein sequence: CASSLAGSSYEQYF.

The V and J genes are TRBV7-8 and TRBJ2-2; D is unclear. Trimming took 5 bases from V and 13 from J, leaving 20 bases between them. The germline gives CDR1 SGHVS, CDR2 FQNEAQ. The CDR3 spans 14 residues. CDR3 sequence: CASSVLAPVSWLFF. The DNA for the CDR3 is TGTGCCAGCAGCGTCTTAGCACCGGTGTCCTGGCTGTTTTTT.

The V and J genes are TRBV18 and TRBJ2-5; 8 bases map to TRBD1. Per germline, CDR1 KGHSH and CDR2 LQKENI. This CDR3 has 15 amino acids. Trimming at V came to 3 bases and at J to 1 base, leaving 4 bases not matched to a gene. The CDR3 sequence: CASSPKDRAQETQYF. Here the CDR3 DNA reads TGTGCCAGCTCACCCAAGGACAGGGCCCAAGAGACCCAGTACTTC.

The sample holds a few counts of this clone. The chain couples TRBV27 to TRBJ1-2, with D unresolved. The CDR3 length is 13 residues. Trimming pared 0 bases from V and 4 bases from J, leaving 6 bases between. CDR1 and CDR2 (germline): MNHEY, SMNVEV (reference sequence). CDR3 coding DNA: TGTGCCAGCAGTTTATCCAGAGGCTATGGCTACACCTTC. Its translation: CASSLSRGYGYTF.

This chain links TRBV15 with TRBJ2-1; D remains ambiguous. The CDR3 spans 13 residues. Deletions cut 0 bases from V and 5 bases from J, with 5 bases between. Germline CDR1 is LNHNV and CDR2 is YYDKDF (reference sequence). As DNA, the CDR3 is TGTGCCACCAGCAGAGATTTAAACAATGAGCAGTTCTTC. Protein sequence: CATSRDLNNEQFF.

The V and J genes are TRBV28 and TRBJ1-1; D is undetermined. V lost 10 bases and J lost 3, with 9 bases in between. Looked up from germline, CDR1 is MDHEN and CDR2 is SYDVKM. The CDR3 spans 11 residues. The CDR3 is CATLLYTEAFF. CDR3 bases: TGTGCCACCCTACTCTACACTGAAGCTTTCTTT.

The genes are TRBV7-6 and TRBJ2-7; TRBD2 matches at 11 bases. Looked up from germline, CDR1 is SGHVS and CDR2 is FNYEAQ. V lost 5 bases and J lost 5; bases outside the gene matches: 5. The CDR3 totals 14 residues. For the CDR3, the DNA is TGTGCCAGCAGCCAGACTAGCGGGACCCACGAGCAGTACTTC. Protein sequence: CASSQTSGTHEQYF.

This clone came up a few times. V is TRBV11-2 and J is TRBJ1-4; D possibly corresponds to TRBD1 (5 bases). Trimming shortened V by 5 bases and J by 7 bases, and 17 bases separated the two germline ends. Germline CDR1 SGHAT, CDR2 FQNNGV. CDR3 size: 15 residues. The CDR3 loop reads CASSHWGGGVEKLFF. CDR3 nucleotides: TGTGCCAGCAGCCACTGGGGTGGGGGGGTTGAAAAACTGTTTTTT.

As concerns this clone: The sample has other DNA sequences that encode this CDR3 too. The V and J genes are TRBV7-9 and TRBJ2-1, with 7 nucleotides matching TRBD2. The CDR3 is 14 amino acids. CDR1 is SEHNR and CDR2 is FQNEAQ in the germline V gene (reference sequence). J was trimmed by 6 bases and V by 0 bases; bases with no gene match: 2. The CDR3 region is CASSLAGGPNEQFF. The CDR3 bases are TGTGCCAGCAGCTTAGCGGGAGGGCCCAATGAGCAGTTCTTC. The variable domain in full, completed from reference TRBV7-9 and TRBJ2-1, reads DTGVSQNPRHKITKRGQNVTFRCDPISEHNRLYWYRQTLGQGPEFLTYFQNEAQLEKSRLLSDRFSAERPKGSFSTLEIQRTEQGDSAMYLCASSLAGGPNEQFFGPGTRLTVL.